The 5 T cell receptor beta chains presented below share a single source sample, sequenced in a study of cytotoxic CD8 clonotypes in ibrutinib-treated CLL. Measured with immunoSEQ multiplex PCR; TCRdb has only the in-frame clones, and not every one. The sample comprises about 57,000 clones, over 55% of which are singletons, and about a fifth rests with the top ten. The starting material was PBMCs, obtained after 24 months of ibrutinib treatment. Every receptor here comes from a human donor with chronic lymphocytic leukemia.

This rearrangement joins TRBV30 to TRBJ2-1, with 9 positions matching TRBD2. V was pared by 5 bases and J by 4 bases, with 3 bases of the junction left unmatched. This CDR3 contains 13 residues. Germline V gene sequence: CDR1 GTSNPN, CDR2 SVGIG (reference sequence). CDR3 nucleotide sequence: TGTGCCTGGGGGGCGGGAGGGTACAATGAGCAGTTCTTC. This codes for CAWGAGGYNEQFF.

This clone was detected a few times. The V call is TRBV11-2, the J call TRBJ2-7; 9 bases align to TRBD2. Trimming cost V 2 bases and J 4 bases; bases outside gene matches: 6. CDR3 length: 15 residues. The V gene's germline CDR1 is SGHAT and CDR2 FQNNGV. DNA of the CDR3: TGTGCCAGCAGCTTAAATAGCGGGAGAGTTTACGAGCAGTACTTC. This translates into CASSLNSGRVYEQYF.

The chain has TRBV7-4 and TRBJ2-7; 7 bases map to TRBD1. This CDR3 spans 14 amino acids. V shed 6 bases, J shed 4 bases, and the junction held 9 bases outside the gene matches. The germline V gene encodes CDR1 SGHVT and CDR2 SQSDAQ. CDR3 bases: TGTGCCAGCAGAATCGACTGGGACAGTTACGAGCAGTACTTC. It encodes CASRIDWDSYEQYF.

CDR3 amino acids: CASSVIGRSTEAFF. CDR3 bases: TGTGCCAGCAGTGTCATCGGGCGAAGCACTGAAGCTTTCTTT. This chain joins TRBV6-5 and TRBJ1-1; no definite D call. Germline CDR1 is MNHEY and CDR2 is SVGAGI. This CDR3 region has 14 residues. V lost 5 bases and J 4 bases, leaving 14 bases between the germline ends.

V and J are TRBV28 and TRBJ2-3; TRBD2 might be the D (5 bases). The CDR3 sequence is 12 residues long. Germline V gene sequence: CDR1 MDHEN, CDR2 SYDVKM. The V end lost 6 bases, the J end lost 6 bases, and 10 bases lay between the germline ends. The CDR3 DNA sequence: TGTGCCAGCAGATCCAGCGGTGATACGCAGTATTTT. It translates to CASRSSGDTQYF.